This T cell receptor beta chain derives from a study of cytomegalovirus exposure and HLA in healthy donors. Overall study findings and caveats: In vitro confirmation showed a few CMV-associated chains to be CMV antigen specific. Presence/absence analysis assumed near-uniform sequencing depth across donors.

Regarding this clone: What it recognizes is unknown.

PCR employed 60 Vbeta and 13 Jbeta primers. Authors' analysis steps: Around 80 million unique TCR beta chains, some 9.9 million of them shared, were counted by a later analysis. The data were produced by immunoSEQ multiplex PCR, yet TCRdb's version contains in-frame clones alone and is incomplete. V, J and clone size are taken as reported in that table, and D and trimming were inferred from the DNA itself. This table holds about 160,000 clones, roughly 89% found once. Deletions cut 6 bases from V and 3 bases from J, with 14 bases between. This CDR3 has 14 residues. The germline V gene encodes CDR1 LNHDA and CDR2 SQIVND (reference sequence).

Sequenced input: PBMCs. The chain combines TRBV19 with TRBJ1-2; tentatively, D is TRBD1 (5 bases). This sequence originates from a woman aged 25 to 39 in good health and CMV-seronegative. The CDR3 DNA reads TGTGCCAGTAGACACCGGGACTGGGACTATGGCTACACCTTC. Its translation: CASRHRDWDYGYTF.